The sequence of this TCR beta chain was determined in a study of T cell changes during pregnancy in multiple sclerosis. Germline CDR1 is SGDLS and CDR2 is YYNGEE. The CDR3 is 15 amino acids. V dropped 3 bases and J dropped 3; count of bases not matched to a gene: 7. Using immunoSEQ multiplex PCR, the repertoire was profiled, and TCRdb retains in-frame clones only, with some absent. The profile covers some 63,000 clones, with 90% to 95% appearing a single time and around 0.85% taken by the ten largest. The source was peripheral blood, collected before pregnancy. This receptor was obtained from a female donor with multiple sclerosis, enrolled in a pregnancy study. The V gene is TRBV9, the J gene TRBJ1-2; 8 bases fit TRBD1. The DNA for the CDR3 is TGTGCCAGCAGCGATCGGACAGGGTCTTACTATGGCTACACCTTC. Residues: CASSDRTGSYYGYTF.